A single sample gave rise to the 24 T cell receptor beta chains below, sequenced in a study of blood T cells in healthy people across ages (dated by TCRdb to between 2015 and 2017). The library was obtained by 5' RACE. Sequencing instrument: Illumina HiSeq 2500. A second PCR of about 6 to 11 cycles was performed with a sample-barcoded 5' primer and a J-beta primer mix. In TCRdb, the public reads were trimmed at Q25 with fastp and aligned with MiXCR, with productive beta chains retained. Every CDR3 protein is listed once, alongside the most common genes and DNA of its rows. The sample table records about 1.6 million distinct CDR3 sequences; about 32% of these occur just once. The ten largest make up 11% of the sample. Source material: blood. The receptors shown here come from a young woman in good health.

This clonotype was seen a handful of times. J is TRBJ1-1 and V is TRBV3-1; D is ambiguous. Trimming cost V 1 base and J 2 bases, with 8 bases left between them. This CDR3 contains 14 residues. Germline V lookup: CDR1 LGHDT, CDR2 YNNKEL (reference sequence). The CDR3 nucleotides are TGTGCCAGCAGCCAAGGACTCGGCAACACTGAAGCTTTCTTT. Translation gives CASSQGLGNTEAFF.

A remark on this clonotype: The junction shows a germline mismatch at one end, possibly a read error. The chain employs TRBV2 and TRBJ1-2; D uncertain. This CDR3 region has 13 residues. The germline V gene has CDR1 SNHLY and CDR2 FYNNEI. CDR3: CASSNFANYGHTF. In nucleotides, the CDR3 is TGTGCCAGCAGTAATTTCGCTAACTATGGCCACACCTTC.

The gene calls are TRBV7-9 and TRBJ2-3, with 7 bases fitting TRBD1. Germline V gene sequence: CDR1 SEHNR, CDR2 FQNEAQ (reference sequence). There are 16 residues in the CDR3. The junction had 14 bases not matched to a gene; V was cut back by 5 bases and J by 6 bases. The DNA of the CDR3 is TGTGCCAGCAGCCCAGGGACAGCGGAATTGGGGGATACGCAGTATTTT. It codes for CASSPGTAELGDTQYF.

J is TRBJ2-5 and V is TRBV11-2; the D is unclear. Per germline, CDR1 SGHAT and CDR2 FQNNGV. The CDR3 sequence is 16 residues long. V lost 1 base and J lost 4, with 16 bases in between. CDR3 protein: CASSLGRTTQGETQYF. The CDR3 bases are TGTGCCAGCAGCTTAGGAAGGACCACGCAAGGAGAGACCCAGTACTTC.

The chain joins TRBV5-1 to TRBJ1-2; 8 positions match TRBD1. This CDR3 spans 16 amino acids. Per germline, CDR1 SGHRS and CDR2 YFSETQ. With V trimmed by 5 bases and J by 4 bases, 13 bases remained unmatched. CDR3 nucleotide sequence: TGCGCCAGCAGTCCCGGGACAGGCACAGTCGGCTATGGCTACACCTTC. It is translated as CASSPGTGTVGYGYTF.

This clonotype occurred many times. This chain connects TRBV4-2 to TRBJ2-1; no clear D. The V end lost 0 bases, the J end lost 7 bases, and 16 bases lay between the germline ends. In germline, CDR1 is LGHNA, CDR2 YNFKEQ. The CDR3 is made up of 16 amino acids. This CDR3 reads CASSQDTASKGNEQFF. The CDR3 nucleotides read TGTGCCAGCAGCCAAGATACAGCTAGTAAGGGAAATGAGCAGTTCTTC.

The rearrangement uses TRBV6-5 and TRBJ2-3; 7 bases match TRBD1. Germline CDR1 and CDR2: MNHEY and SVGAGI. Unmatched junction bases numbered 8, after V lost 6 bases and J lost 2 bases. This CDR3 comprises 15 residues. The CDR3 DNA is TGTGCCAGCAGACTCGACAGGGCCATCACAGATACGCAGTATTTT. Translating it yields CASRLDRAITDTQYF.

The CDR3 loop reads CASSLVPGAYNEQFF. CDR3 sequence (DNA): TGCGCCAGCAGCTTGGTCCCGGGGGCATACAATGAGCAGTTCTTC. V is TRBV5-1 and J is TRBJ2-1; D may be TRBD1 or TRBD2 (6 bases each). The CDR3 totals 15 residues. From germline, CDR1 is SGHRS and CDR2 YFSETQ. V was pared by 0 bases and J by 4 bases, with 11 bases between.

CDR3 amino acids: CASSSGKEHEQFF. The DNA of the CDR3 is TGTGCCAGCAGCTCAGGGAAAGAGCATGAGCAGTTCTTC. The chain carries TRBV7-6 and TRBJ2-1; a possible D gene is TRBD1 (5 bases). CDR1 is SGHVS and CDR2 is FNYEAQ in the germline V gene. This CDR3 comprises 13 residues. The ends were cut back, 4 bases at V and 8 bases at J, with 12 bases in the middle.

The table lists this clonotype with a few counts. The V and J genes are TRBV7-9 and TRBJ2-3, with 8 bases that match TRBD2. The CDR3 loop spans 14 amino acids. Germline values: CDR1 SEHNR, CDR2 FQNEAQ (reference sequence). Unmatched junction bases numbered 3, after V lost 5 bases and J lost 2 bases. The CDR3 loop reads CASSVSGATDTQYF. The CDR3 nucleotides read TGTGCCAGCAGCGTTAGCGGGGCCACAGATACGCAGTATTTT.

CDR3 protein: CATSRESGTGTAYEQYF. The CDR3 nucleotides are TGTGCCACCAGCAGAGAGTCGGGAACGGGGACAGCTTACGAGCAGTACTTC. This chain uses TRBV15 with TRBJ2-7; 7 nucleotides match TRBD1. The CDR3 has 17 amino acids. Germline loops: CDR1 LNHNV, CDR2 YYDKDF (reference sequence). V shed 0 bases, J shed 4 bases, and the junction held 12 bases outside the gene matches.

In nucleotides, the CDR3 is TGTGCCTGGAGTTTAGAACCAACCTACGAGCAGTACTTC. Translation: CAWSLEPTYEQYF. This chain links TRBV30 with TRBJ2-7, with D unclear. Per the germline V gene, CDR1 is GTSNPN and CDR2 is SVGIG (reference sequence). This CDR3 spans 13 amino acids. Trimming cost V 2 bases and J 2 bases, with 10 bases left between them.

Only a few counts were recorded for this clonotype. The V gene is TRBV5-6, the J gene TRBJ1-2; D unclear. The CDR3 is 15 residues long. The V end lost 4 bases, the J end lost 7 bases, and 20 bases lay between the germline ends. Germline V gives CDR1 SGHDT, CDR2 YYEEEE. The CDR3 DNA follows: TGTGCCAGCAGCGTCCGGGTGGGGTTCTATTTTGGCTACACCTTC. It is translated as CASSVRVGFYFGYTF.

The sample holds a few counts of this clonotype. The rearrangement links TRBV9 to TRBJ2-2, with TRBD2 identical over 10 bases. This CDR3 has 17 residues. The J segment lost 1 base and the V segment lost 0 bases, leaving 3 bases of the junction unmatched. Per germline, CDR1 SGDLS and CDR2 YYNGEE. The DNA of the CDR3 is TGTGCCAGCAGCGTAGGGACTAGCGGAGAGAACACCGGGGAGCTGTTTTTT. Its protein is CASSVGTSGENTGELFF.

This clonotype turned up a few times. An end of the junction differs from the germline gene, which may be a read error. The V call is TRBV20-1, the J call TRBJ1-5; D uncertain. CDR3 size: 14 residues. Per germline, CDR1 DFQATT and CDR2 SNEGSKA (reference sequence). The CDR3 region is CSASLDTGKQPQHF. CDR3 DNA: TGCAGTGCTTCCCTAGACACGGGCAAGCAGCCCCAGCATTTT.

This clonotype was detected a few times. The CDR3 coding sequence is TGTGCCAGCAGTTACTCGGGGGGTACGCGGGAGCAGTACTTC. This encodes CASSYSGGTREQYF. The chain carries TRBV6-5 and TRBJ2-7, with D possibly matching TRBD2 (6 bases). The length of the CDR3 is 14 residues. Germline V CDR1 and CDR2: MNHEY, SVGAGI. Trimming removed 0 bases at V and 7 bases at J, with 13 bases between.

This chain uses TRBV5-1 with TRBJ2-1, with TRBD2 matching 9 bases. The CDR3 is 15 residues long. CDR1 and CDR2 from the germline V gene are SGHRS and YFSETQ. Unmatched junction bases numbered 12, after V lost 7 bases and J lost 7 bases. This CDR3 is CASRSLAGNSNEQFF. Here the CDR3 DNA reads TGCGCCAGCCGCTCCCTAGCGGGGAATAGTAATGAGCAGTTCTTC. Based on the CDR3 plus reference TRBV5-1 and TRBJ2-1, the full variable domain is KAGVTQTPRYLIKTRGQQVTLSCSPISGHRSVSWYQQTPGQGLQFLFEYFSETQRNKGNFPGRFSGRQFSNSRSEMNVSTLELGDSALYLCASRSLAGNSNEQFFGPGTRLTVL.

The V and J genes are TRBV6-1 and TRBJ1-5, with TRBD1 matching 8 bases. The CDR3 totals 13 residues. Germline CDR1 and CDR2: MNHNS and SASEGT. The J segment lost 4 bases and the V segment lost 9 bases, leaving 5 bases of the junction unmatched. Here the CDR3 DNA reads TGTGCCAGGGGAGGACAGGGAAATCAGCCCCAGCATTTT. Translating gives CARGGQGNQPQHF.

This clonotype was seen more than once but under ten times. CDR3 residues: CASSPGTSGGSLRETQYF. The CDR3 coding sequence is TGCGCCAGCAGCCCCGGGACTAGCGGGGGATCACTAAGGGAGACCCAGTACTTC. The chain carries TRBV4-1 and TRBJ2-5; 14 bases are a match to TRBD2. Germline CDR1 reads MGHRA; CDR2 reads YSYEKL. V lost 4 bases and J lost 5; bases outside the gene matches: 12. The CDR3 covers 18 residues.

This chain uses TRBV27 with TRBJ2-7, with D unresolved. The germline V and J ends were trimmed by 3 bases and 4 bases, with 13 bases remaining between them. Germline V lookup: CDR1 MNHEY, CDR2 SMNVEV (reference sequence). The CDR3 loop spans 14 amino acids. CDR3 protein: CASSLGPAPYEQYF. The DNA of the CDR3 is TGTGCCAGCAGTTTGGGCCCTGCCCCTTACGAGCAGTACTTC.

The chain combines TRBV5-1 with TRBJ1-2; D unresolved. CDR3 length equals 14 residues. V was trimmed by 1 base and J by 6 bases, leaving 13 bases between them. The germline V gene encodes CDR1 SGHRS and CDR2 YFSETQ. The CDR3 sequence: CASSLSTPIDGYTF. CDR3 DNA: TGCGCCAGCAGCTTGTCTACCCCTATCGATGGCTACACCTTC.

This clonotype was detected only a few times. The chain joins TRBV6-6 to TRBJ1-5; TRBD1 aligns across 8 bases. The J segment lost 9 bases and the V segment lost 5 bases, leaving 3 bases of the junction unmatched. The CDR3 sequence is 12 residues long. Per the germline V gene, CDR1 is MNHNY and CDR2 is SVGAGI (reference sequence). The CDR3 reads CASSQGARPQHF. The CDR3, as DNA: TGTGCCAGCAGTCAGGGGGCGCGGCCCCAGCATTTT.

This clonotype has ten or more counts. V is TRBV29-1 and J is TRBJ1-2; D unresolved. V shed 8 bases and J shed 4 bases, with 11 bases lying between them. The CDR3 length is 11 residues. Germline V lookup: CDR1 SQVTM, CDR2 ANQGSEA. The CDR3 coding sequence is TGCAGCTCTTGGTCCGTCTATGGCTACACCTTC. Translation: CSSWSVYGYTF. The whole variable domain, filled in from reference TRBV29-1 and TRBJ1-2, reads SAVISQKPSRDICQRGTSLTIQCQVDSQVTMMFWYRQQPGQSLTLIATANQGSEATYESGFVIDKFPISRPNLTFSTLTVSNMSPEDSSIYLCSSWSVYGYTFGSGTRLTVV.

The chain employs TRBV6-4 and TRBJ2-3; tentatively, D is TRBD2 (5 bases). V was pared by 4 bases and J by 1 base, with 12 bases between. Germline CDR1 is MRHNA and CDR2 is SNTAGT. This CDR3 region has 15 residues. This chain's CDR3 is CASSADAGGTDTQYF. The CDR3 bases are TGTGCCAGCAGTGCAGACGCGGGCGGCACAGATACGCAGTATTTT.